This entry features one T cell receptor (beta chain) sequence. The sample is drawn from a study of blood T cells in healthy people across ages. It was with a sample-barcoded 5' primer and a J-beta primer mix that a second PCR of about 6 to 12 cycles was run. Each CDR3 protein gets one entry after TCRdb re-called the 5' RACE reads with MiXCR. Seen here are about 730,000 distinct CDR3 sequences, approximately 39% observed once, and the top ten hold 20%. Germline-derived CDR1 and CDR2 are SNHLY and FYNNEI. V lost 5 bases, J lost 8 bases, and 18 bases lay in between. The CDR3 has 14 amino acids. This chain uses TRBV2 with TRBJ1-2; D perhaps matches TRBD1 (5 bases). The specimen sequenced was blood. The receptor was isolated from a woman aged 60-75 years in good health. The CDR3 protein is CASSRQLTRGGYTF. As DNA, the CDR3 is TGTGCCAGCAGTCGACAGCTAACACGGGGAGGCTACACCTTC.